This TCR beta chain was captured in a study of persistence of HIV-infected CD4 T cells. The immunoSEQ assay was version 4, run in survey mode. Sequencing was performed with immunoSEQ multiplex PCR; in TCRdb, only in-frame clones are kept and a portion is missing. The sample consists of tens of thousands of clones, 88% of them appearing once. Cells were stimulated nonspecifically with anti-CD3/anti-CD28 magnetic beads. CD4+ T cells upregulating both CD40 ligand and CD69 were sorted as responding cells. An 18-hour stimulation of CD8-depleted PBMCs used anti-CD28/CD49d costimulation, CD40-blocking antibody and enfuvirtide. This CDR3 has 13 residues. Germline CDR1 reads MNHEY; CDR2 reads SMNVEV (reference sequence). J lost 7 bases, V lost 4 bases, and 6 bases had no gene match. Study-wide points: CMV- and Gag-responding cells had lower TCRbeta richness than CD3/CD28-responding cells. Antigen-responding cells were enriched for degenerate expanded CDR3beta sequences.

Note on this clone: Its target is not known.

The sequence was obtained from an adult woman with HIV who was CMV-seropositive. The source material was CD4+ T cells sorted from PBMCs after roughly 18-hour stimulation, sampled from a patient who received antiretroviral therapy. V is TRBV27 and J is TRBJ1-2; 7 bases align to TRBD1. The CDR3 region is CASSSTGWGGYTF. The CDR3, as DNA: TGTGCCAGCAGTTCGACAGGGTGGGGTGGCTACACCTTC.